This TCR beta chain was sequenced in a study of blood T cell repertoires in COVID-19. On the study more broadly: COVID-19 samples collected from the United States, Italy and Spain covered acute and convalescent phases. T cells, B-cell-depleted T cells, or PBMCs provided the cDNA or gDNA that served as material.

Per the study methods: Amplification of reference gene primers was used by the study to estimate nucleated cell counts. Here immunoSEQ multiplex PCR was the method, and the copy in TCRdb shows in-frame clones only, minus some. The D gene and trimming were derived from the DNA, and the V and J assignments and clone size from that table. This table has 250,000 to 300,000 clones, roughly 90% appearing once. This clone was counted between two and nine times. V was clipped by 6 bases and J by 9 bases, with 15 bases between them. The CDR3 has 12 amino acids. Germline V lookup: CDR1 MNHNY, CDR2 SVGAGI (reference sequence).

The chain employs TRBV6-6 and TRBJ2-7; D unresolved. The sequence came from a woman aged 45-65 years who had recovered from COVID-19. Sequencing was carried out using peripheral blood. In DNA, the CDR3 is TGTGCCAGCAGCCAAACTATGAGCGCGCAGTACTTC. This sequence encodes CASSQTMSAQYF.